This T cell receptor beta chain was recorded in a study of blood T cells in healthy people across ages. Combining a sample-barcoded 5' primer with a J-beta primer mix, a second PCR ran for about 7 to 11 cycles. TCRdb reprocessed the 5' RACE reads via MiXCR and lists one record per CDR3 protein. The table has about a million distinct CDR3 sequences, roughly 48% seen once. Sample: blood. The sequence derives from a man under 40 in good health.

CDR3 in DNA: TGTGCCAGCAGCTACCTAGGGGAACAAGAGACCCAGTACTTC. Encoded protein: CASSYLGEQETQYF. The chain uses TRBV9 and TRBJ2-5; D perhaps matches TRBD1 (5 bases). Looked up from germline, CDR1 is SGDLS and CDR2 is YYNGEE. The V and J ends lost 4 bases and 2 bases respectively, with 12 bases between them. The CDR3 length is 14 residues.